Below are 22 T cell receptor beta chains sequenced from a single sample in a study of cytomegalovirus exposure and HLA in healthy donors. PCR employed 60 Vbeta and 13 Jbeta primers. The protocol was immunoSEQ multiplex PCR, while the TCRdb copy is restricted to in-frame clones and leaves out a portion. The sample holds approximately 160,000 clones; around four fifths are singletons and the top ten take about a tenth. Sequenced: PBMCs. Receptors originate from a man aged 18 to 29 in good health and CMV-seropositive.

The CDR3 sequence is CAWNTGVNLRGYTF. In nucleotides, the CDR3 is TGTGCCTGGAATACAGGGGTTAACCTTAGGGGCTACACCTTC. The J gene is TRBJ1-2, the V gene TRBV30, with TRBD1 matching over 7 bases. V was pared by 4 bases and J by 8 bases, with 13 bases of the junction left unmatched. The CDR3 spans 14 residues. CDR1 is GTSNPN and CDR2 is SVGIG in the germline V gene (reference sequence).

The chain combines TRBV6-5 with TRBJ2-7, with 8 bases fitting TRBD1. The CDR3 totals 13 residues. J lost 6 bases, V lost 2 bases, and 3 bases had no gene match. The germline CDR1 and CDR2 sequences are MNHEY and SVGAGI. The CDR3 bases are TGTGCCAGCAGTTACGACAGGGGAGCCGAGCAGTACTTC. The encoded protein is CASSYDRGAEQYF.

This chain links TRBV5-1 with TRBJ1-4, with 7 bases matching TRBD1. The trim removed 7 bases at V and 0 bases at J, leaving 9 bases unmatched. Germline V gives CDR1 SGHRS, CDR2 YFSETQ. CDR3 length: 16 amino acids. This CDR3 reads CASATGVGATNEKLFF. The CDR3 nucleotides are TGCGCCAGCGCTACAGGGGTCGGGGCAACTAATGAAAAACTGTTTTTT.

This clone was observed a handful of times. The chain employs TRBV11-2 and TRBJ1-1; TRBD1 is a possible D gene (5 bases). V gave up 5 bases and J gave up 7 bases, with 17 bases separating them. Germline V CDR1 and CDR2: SGHAT, FQNNGV. This CDR3 has 14 amino acids. CDR3 loop: CASSPRGGTDEAFF. CDR3 in DNA: TGTGCCAGCAGCCCCCGGGGAGGGACTGATGAAGCTTTCTTT.

J is TRBJ2-1 and V is TRBV25-1, with D possibly being TRBD2 (6 bases). The CDR3 extends over 15 amino acids. V was trimmed by 1 base and J by 9 bases, leaving 16 bases between them. The germline V gene encodes CDR1 MGHDK and CDR2 SYGVNS. The CDR3 DNA follows: TGTGCCAGCAGTGAATCCGGGACTCCCGTTGGTGAGCAGTTCTTC. Its protein product is CASSESGTPVGEQFF.

Only a few counts were recorded for this clone. V is TRBV5-1 and J is TRBJ2-5; D is perhaps TRBD1 (6 bases). This CDR3 is built from 15 residues. V lost 0 bases and J lost 3, with 12 bases in between. Germline loops: CDR1 SGHRS, CDR2 YFSETQ. In DNA form, the CDR3 reads TGCGCCAGCAGCTTGGTACACAGGGAAGAAGAGACCCAGTACTTC. It specifies CASSLVHREEETQYF.

This clone was recorded a few times. The chain has TRBV5-1 and TRBJ2-3; D is possibly TRBD2 (6 bases). The CDR3 sequence is 13 residues long. Trimming cost V 4 bases and J 4 bases, with 10 bases left between them. Per the germline V gene, CDR1 is SGHRS and CDR2 is YFSETQ. The CDR3 DNA is TGCGCCAGCAGCGCGTGGGACTCAGATACGCAGTATTTT. Translating it yields CASSAWDSDTQYF.

This chain uses TRBV2 with TRBJ2-7; a possible D gene is TRBD2 (5 bases). Germline CDR1 SNHLY, CDR2 FYNNEI. The CDR3 totals 14 residues. Trimming left V 8 bases short and J 0 bases short, with 14 bases between. The chain's CDR3 is CASLGERDSYEQYF. The CDR3, as DNA: TGTGCCAGCCTTGGGGAGAGGGACTCCTACGAGCAGTACTTC.

The V call is TRBV19, the J call TRBJ2-5; 7 bases are shared with TRBD2. The CDR3 is 16 amino acids. Germline assignment: CDR1 LNHDA and CDR2 SQIVND (reference sequence). V lost 3 bases, J lost 1 base, and 8 bases stayed unmatched. CDR3 region: CASSMRASGLQETQYF. CDR3 coding DNA: TGTGCCAGTAGTATGAGGGCTAGCGGACTCCAAGAGACCCAGTACTTC.

V is TRBV4-1 and J is TRBJ2-1; the match to TRBD1 covers 7 bases. V shed 1 base and J 9 bases; nucleotides not matched to a gene: 9. CDR3 length equals 15 residues. Looked up from germline, CDR1 is MGHRA and CDR2 is YSYEKL. The CDR3 reads CASSQAGQEDREQFF. The CDR3, as DNA: TGCGCCAGCAGCCAAGCCGGACAGGAGGATCGTGAGCAGTTCTTC.

V usage is TRBV21-1 and J usage is TRBJ2-2; whether TRBD1, the table's D call, matches the DNA was not checked. TRBV21-1 is annotated as a pseudogene. This CDR3 spans 16 amino acids. DNA for the CDR3: TGTGCCAGCAGCTCTGACAGGGTAGGAAACACCGGGGAGCTGTTTTTT. It is translated as CASSSDRVGNTGELFF.

The count of this clone is one. The chain links TRBV5-1 to TRBJ2-1; possibly TRBD2 for D (5 bases). V lost 5 bases and J lost 9, with 21 bases in between. The CDR3 loop spans 15 amino acids. The germline V gene encodes CDR1 SGHRS and CDR2 YFSETQ. CDR3 in amino acids: CASSRALKEVGEQFF. CDR3 DNA: TGCGCCAGCAGTCGGGCCCTGAAGGAGGTAGGTGAGCAGTTCTTC.

In nucleotides, the CDR3 is TGTGCCAGCAGCCTCTCGGGCAATCAGCCCCAGCATTTT. Residues: CASSLSGNQPQHF. The chain is built from TRBV6-4 and TRBJ1-5; D remains unclear. V lost 6 bases to trimming and J lost 2 bases, with 8 bases between them. Germline CDR1 is MRHNA and CDR2 is SNTAGT. The CDR3 contains 13 residues.

The chain employs TRBV5-6 and TRBJ1-4, with D maybe TRBD1 (5 bases). Deletions cut 4 bases from V and 4 bases from J, with 11 bases between. From germline, CDR1 is SGHDT and CDR2 YYEEEE. The CDR3 length is 14 residues. CDR3 region: CASSTDTINEKLFF. CDR3 nucleotides: TGTGCCAGCAGCACGGACACTATTAATGAAAAACTGTTTTTT.

The chain recombines TRBV6-5 with TRBJ2-7; 10 bases map to TRBD2. CDR1 is MNHEY and CDR2 is SVGAGI in the germline V gene. CDR3 length: 14 residues. Unmatched junction bases numbered 3, after V lost 5 bases and J lost 2 bases. The CDR3 nucleotides read TGTGCCAGCAGTCGAGCGGGAGGGCCCTACGAGCAGTACTTC. This translates into CASSRAGGPYEQYF.

This chain connects TRBV4-1 to TRBJ2-2, with 8 positions matching TRBD1. This CDR3 contains 17 residues. Per the germline V gene, CDR1 is MGHRA and CDR2 is YSYEKL. The trim removed 1 base at V and 5 bases at J, leaving 9 bases unmatched. CDR3 coding DNA: TGCGCCAGCAGCCAAGGATTAGCCAGGGGGCGTACCGGGGAGCTGTTTTTT. Protein: CASSQGLARGRTGELFF.

This clone was recorded a few times. The chain uses TRBV9 and TRBJ2-1; TRBD2 aligns across 9 bases. The CDR3 runs to 16 residues. CDR1 is SGDLS, CDR2 YYNGEE, per germline. V was clipped by 3 bases and J by 0 bases; unmatched bases: 4. In DNA form, the CDR3 reads TGTGCCAGCAGCGACGTTAGCGGGAGCTCCTACAATGAGCAGTTCTTC. It translates to CASSDVSGSSYNEQFF.

On this clone: Other nucleotide sequences in the sample specify the same CDR3. The V and J genes are TRBV13 and TRBJ2-1; D is unclear. The V and J ends lost 5 bases and 7 bases respectively, with 30 bases between them. Germline-derived CDR1 and CDR2 are PRHDT and FYEKMQ (reference sequence). The CDR3 is made up of 19 amino acids. The CDR3 loop is CASSPPGWPPLRSGNEQFF. In DNA form, the CDR3 reads TGTGCCAGCAGCCCCCCCGGATGGCCCCCGCTAAGATCCGGGAATGAGCAGTTCTTC.

The V call is TRBV5-4, the J call TRBJ2-2, with 7 bases fitting TRBD1. J lost 7 bases, V lost 2 bases, and 11 bases had no gene match. Germline assignment: CDR1 SGHNT and CDR2 YYREEE (reference sequence). CDR3 length: 16 residues. The CDR3 is CASSLWGRGKNGELFF. Written as DNA, the CDR3 is TGTGCCAGCAGCTTATGGGGCAGGGGGAAAAACGGGGAGCTGTTTTTT.

This rearrangement joins TRBV19 to TRBJ2-5; 8 bases align to TRBD2. V lost 10 bases, J lost 5 bases, and 12 bases stayed unmatched. CDR3 length: 14 amino acids. In germline, CDR1 is LNHDA, CDR2 SQIVND (reference sequence). The CDR3 region has the DNA TGTGCCACTTCCTCCCGGGGGGGTCGGGAGACCCAGTACTTC. Its translation is CATSSRGGRETQYF.

This chain connects TRBV13 to TRBJ2-1; tentative D call: TRBD1 (5 bases). V gave up 5 bases and J gave up 5 bases, with 16 bases separating them. From germline, CDR1 is PRHDT and CDR2 FYEKMQ (reference sequence). The CDR3 is made up of 15 amino acids. The CDR3 coding sequence is TGTGCCAGCAGCGAGACAGTTGCAGCCGACAATGAGCAGTTCTTC. Encoded protein: CASSETVAADNEQFF.

This clone was found a few times. The rearrangement links TRBV15 to TRBJ1-4; maybe TRBD1 (5 bases). CDR3 size: 18 residues. Trimming removed 3 bases from V and 0 bases from J, with 17 bases in between. Germline CDR1 is LNHNV and CDR2 is YYDKDF (reference sequence). The CDR3 bases are TGTGCCACCAGCAGCCCACAGGCACATTCGGCAACTAATGAAAAACTGTTTTTT. Encoded protein: CATSSPQAHSATNEKLFF.